This TCR beta chain stems from a study of T-cell memory formation after mild COVID-19. Study at large: Largely donor-specific sequence clusters came from a couple of donors.

Study-level findings and limits: From day 15 to 85, contracting clones were balanced between CD4 and CD8, whereas later expanders leaned toward CD4+. Pre-infection memory held some responding clones, suggesting pre-existing cross-reactive T cells responded.

This clonotype was seen a handful of times. Its matching antigen is unknown. The V gene lost 0 bases and the J gene lost 3 bases, with 8 bases spanning the gap. The germline V gene has CDR1 LGHNA and CDR2 YNFKEQ. CDR3 size: 14 residues. Barcoded TCR alpha and TCR beta cDNA libraries with UMIs came from 5'RACE using constant-segment primers. TCRdb analysed the 5' RACE reads with MiXCR anew, one entry per CDR3 protein. The top ten hold 22% of the sample, which has about 350,000 distinct CDR3 sequences, roughly 13% seen once. The chain recombines TRBV4-2 with TRBJ1-2; D is undetermined. Sequencing was performed on PBMCs or a T cell subset sorted from them (not recorded which). The TCR originated in a man aged 18 to 30 who had mild COVID-19 (a few samples of this study predate the infection). Cell type and time point are not known. The CDR3 DNA is TGTGCCAGCAGCCAAGACGAAGTTTACTATGGCTACACCTTC. Its translation: CASSQDEVYYGYTF.